The 22 T cell receptor beta chains in this list originate from one sample, sequenced in a study of radiation and T cells in renal cell carcinoma. Time point in this sample: blood 2 weeks post-SBRT. The treatment denotes: 15 Gy SBRT to primary tumor, nephrectomy 4 weeks later. Produced via immunoSEQ multiplex PCR; TCRdb's table is partial and in-frame only. This table has some 120,000 clones, about 88% appearing once. The sequences come from blood, collected from a patient whose treatment included radiotherapy and nephrectomy. Receptors originate from a woman in her 70s with renal cell carcinoma.

This chain links TRBV6-5 with TRBJ1-5; 7 bases agree with TRBD1. Germline V gene sequence: CDR1 MNHEY, CDR2 SVGAGI. CDR3 size: 15 residues. V was pared by 6 bases and J by 5 bases, with 10 bases of the junction left unmatched. CDR3 protein: CASSLREGTDQPQHF. CDR3 sequence (DNA): TGTGCCAGCAGCCTTCGTGAAGGGACAGATCAGCCCCAGCATTTT.

The J gene is TRBJ1-3, the V gene TRBV19; no reliable D call. Germline values: CDR1 LNHDA, CDR2 SQIVND (reference sequence). The CDR3 length is 12 residues. V was cut by 2 bases and J by 3 bases, with 2 bases left in between. The CDR3 sequence is CASSINGNTIYF. The CDR3 DNA sequence: TGTGCCAGTAGTATAAATGGAAACACCATATATTTT.

The chain links TRBV5-6 to TRBJ1-5; TRBD1 might be the D (6 bases). The V end lost 0 bases, the J end lost 6 bases, and 10 bases lay between the germline ends. CDR3 size: 14 residues. Germline V lookup: CDR1 SGHDT, CDR2 YYEEEE. CDR3 residues: CASSLAGVAQPQHF. CDR3 DNA: TGTGCCAGCAGCTTGGCAGGGGTGGCTCAGCCCCAGCATTTT.

This chain connects TRBV6-4 to TRBJ2-5; 9 positions agree with TRBD2. V lost 3 bases to trimming and J lost 4 bases; unmatched junction nucleotides: 9. There are 16 residues in the CDR3. CDR1 and CDR2 from the germline V gene are MRHNA and SNTAGT. The CDR3 DNA follows: TGTGCCAGCAGTGAAACCCCAGCGGGGGGCCCAGAGACCCAGTACTTC. Amino acid sequence: CASSETPAGGPETQYF.

The chain uses TRBV4-3 and TRBJ1-6; tentatively, D is TRBD1 (5 bases). CDR3 size: 13 residues. Trimming stripped 6 bases from V and 6 bases from J, with 9 bases between. The V gene's germline CDR1 is LGHNA and CDR2 YSLEER. The CDR3 protein is CASSRGVNSPLHF. As DNA, the CDR3 is TGCGCCAGCAGTAGGGGAGTTAATTCACCCCTCCACTTT.

The gene calls are TRBV5-1 and TRBJ2-7; 7 positions match TRBD1. Germline V gene sequence: CDR1 SGHRS, CDR2 YFSETQ. The CDR3 loop spans 14 amino acids. With V trimmed by 2 bases and J by 3 bases, 5 bases remained unmatched. This CDR3 reads CASSFYRQGYEQYF. The DNA of the CDR3 is TGCGCCAGCAGCTTCTATAGACAGGGCTACGAGCAGTACTTC.

This chain connects TRBV27 to TRBJ1-2; 10 bases are shared with TRBD1. The V segment lost 3 bases and the J segment 0 bases; nucleotides outside the gene matches: 7. The CDR3 length is 17 residues. Germline loops: CDR1 MNHEY, CDR2 SMNVEV (reference sequence). This CDR3 reads CASSFWTGGRANYGYTF. Here the CDR3 DNA reads TGTGCCAGCAGTTTTTGGACAGGGGGTAGAGCTAACTATGGCTACACCTTC.

The chain employs TRBV11-3 and TRBJ2-3; tentatively, D is TRBD2 (6 bases). This CDR3 is 20 amino acids long. The V gene's germline CDR1 is SGHNT and CDR2 YENEEA. V was pared by 1 base and J by 0 bases, with 23 bases between. The CDR3 nucleotides read TGTGCCAGCAGCTTAGGGTGGCGGTCTAGCGTCGATCCTAGCACAGATACGCAGTATTTT. Encoded protein: CASSLGWRSSVDPSTDTQYF.

This clone was counted between two and nine times. The rearrangement links TRBV7-2 to TRBJ1-2, with D perhaps matching TRBD1 (5 bases). CDR3 size: 13 residues. Germline lookup yields CDR1 SGHTA and CDR2 FQGNSA. The V end was cut by 5 bases, the J end by 5 bases, with 12 bases between. The CDR3 nucleotides are TGTGCCAGCAGCCCTACGGGGGGGTATGGCTACACCTTC. It encodes CASSPTGGYGYTF.

This sequence joins TRBV5-4 and TRBJ1-2, with 8 bases matching TRBD1. The J segment lost 2 bases and the V segment lost 1 base, leaving 7 bases of the junction unmatched. This CDR3 region has 16 residues. Germline V gene lookup returns CDR1 SGHNT and CDR2 YYREEE (reference sequence). Written as DNA, the CDR3 is TGTGCCAGCAGCTTGCAGGGGGCTCTTCTAAACTATGGCTACACCTTC. The encoded protein is CASSLQGALLNYGYTF.

The genes are TRBV5-4 and TRBJ2-7; 7 nucleotides align to TRBD1. From germline, CDR1 is SGHNT and CDR2 YYREEE (reference sequence). Trimming at V came to 4 bases and at J to 4 bases, leaving 5 bases not matched to a gene. The CDR3 consists of 13 residues. CDR3 sequence: CASSLQGVYEQYF. The CDR3 DNA reads as TGTGCCAGCAGCCTCCAGGGGGTTTACGAGCAGTACTTC.

The chain carries TRBV9 and TRBJ2-2, with D hard to call. The CDR3 sequence is 16 residues long. From germline, CDR1 is SGDLS and CDR2 YYNGEE. V lost 1 base and J 0 bases, leaving 10 bases between the germline ends. The CDR3 bases are TGTGCCAGCAGCGTATCACCCCAGGCGAACACCGGGGAGCTGTTTTTT. The encoded protein is CASSVSPQANTGELFF.

This clone was observed a single time. V gene TRBV6-5 combines with J gene TRBJ2-5, with a possible D match to TRBD2 (6 bases). Germline loops: CDR1 MNHEY, CDR2 SVGAGI. Between the trimmed V and J ends, which lost 2 bases and 1 base, there was a span of 14 bases. CDR3 length: 16 residues. The CDR3 sequence: CASSYTSRRVQETQYF. As DNA, the CDR3 is TGTGCCAGCAGTTACACTTCTCGGAGGGTCCAAGAGACCCAGTACTTC.

This clone was picked up a small number of times. V and J are TRBV9 and TRBJ1-1, with D uncertain. Germline V gene lookup returns CDR1 SGDLS and CDR2 YYNGEE. The V end lost 2 bases, the J end lost 6 bases, and 14 bases lay between the germline ends. The CDR3 runs 14 residues. DNA of the CDR3: TGTGCCAGCAGCGTTGCCGGAGAGGTCTCTGAAGCTTTCTTT. It is translated as CASSVAGEVSEAFF.

The chain recombines TRBV7-9 with TRBJ2-7; a possible D gene is TRBD2 (6 bases). Per the germline V gene, CDR1 is SEHNR and CDR2 is FQNEAQ (reference sequence). V was pared by 9 bases and J by 1 base, with 13 bases between. The CDR3 spans 13 residues. In DNA form, the CDR3 reads TGTGCCAGTACGGCGGGGACGTCCTACGAGCAGTACTTC. Amino acids: CASTAGTSYEQYF.

The chain joins TRBV7-9 to TRBJ2-7; TRBD2 matches 11 bases. The J segment lost 8 bases and the V segment lost 5 bases, leaving 8 bases of the junction unmatched. Germline V gene sequence: CDR1 SEHNR, CDR2 FQNEAQ (reference sequence). The CDR3 extends over 14 amino acids. The CDR3 here is CASSQATSGEKQYF. DNA for the CDR3: TGTGCCAGCAGCCAAGCGACTAGCGGGGAAAAGCAGTACTTC.

This sequence joins TRBV6-1 and TRBJ2-7; 8 bases match TRBD1. Trimming at V came to 7 bases and at J to 5 bases, leaving 4 bases not matched to a gene. CDR3 length: 12 residues. Germline V gene data show CDR1 as MNHNS and CDR2 as SASEGT. DNA for the CDR3: TGTGCCAGCACCGGACAGGGACACGAGCAGTACTTC. This codes for CASTGQGHEQYF.

This chain connects TRBV30 to TRBJ1-1, with D possibly being TRBD1 (6 bases). The CDR3 length is 13 residues. CDR1 and CDR2 (germline): GTSNPN, SVGIG (reference sequence). Trimming removed 8 bases at V and 2 bases at J, with 15 bases between. The CDR3 sequence is CAGQGSLNTEAFF. The CDR3 nucleotides are TGTGCCGGGCAGGGGTCCCTAAACACTGAAGCTTTCTTT.

The rearrangement links TRBV6-5 to TRBJ1-1, with TRBD1 matching over 7 bases. The J segment lost 5 bases and the V segment lost 6 bases, leaving 12 bases of the junction unmatched. Germline CDR1 and CDR2: MNHEY and SVGAGI. CDR3 size: 15 residues. The CDR3 sequence is CASSRDRTGGTEAFF. CDR3 in DNA: TGTGCCAGCAGCAGAGACAGGACAGGTGGGACTGAAGCTTTCTTT.

V gene TRBV6-6 combines with J gene TRBJ2-7; no clear D gene. Trimming shortened V by 5 bases and J by 3 bases, and 8 bases separated the two germline ends. CDR1 and CDR2 (germline): MNHNY, SVGAGI (reference sequence). The CDR3 is 12 amino acids. CDR3 bases: TGTGCCAGCAGTCACCCCTTCTACGAGCAGTACTTC. Protein sequence: CASSHPFYEQYF.

The rearrangement uses TRBV13 and TRBJ1-5; possibly TRBD1 for D (6 bases). Trimming left V 6 bases short and J 3 bases short, with 15 bases between. Germline-derived CDR1 and CDR2 are PRHDT and FYEKMQ (reference sequence). The CDR3 contains 15 residues. In DNA, the CDR3 is TGTGCCAGCAGTCAAACTCCAGGGGTCAATCAGCCCCAGCATTTT. Its translation is CASSQTPGVNQPQHF.

This sequence joins TRBV5-1 and TRBJ1-1, with D unclear. CDR1 and CDR2 from the germline V gene are SGHRS and YFSETQ. V lost 5 bases and J lost 6, with 14 bases in between. The CDR3 covers 13 residues. The CDR3 sequence: CASSRELRSEAFF. CDR3 DNA: TGCGCCAGCAGTCGCGAACTACGGTCTGAAGCTTTCTTT. Using reference TRBV5-1 and TRBJ1-1 for the parts outside the CDR3, the full variable domain is KAGVTQTPRYLIKTRGQQVTLSCSPISGHRSVSWYQQTPGQGLQFLFEYFSETQRNKGNFPGRFSGRQFSNSRSEMNVSTLELGDSALYLCASSRELRSEAFFGQGTRLTVV.